These 14 T cell receptor beta chains originate from one sample sequenced in a study of T-cell memory formation after mild COVID-19 (dated by TCRdb to the early 2020s). Library preparation was by 5' RACE. Sequenced using an Illumina NovaSeq 6000. The public reads were run again by TCRdb, first through fastp at Q25 and then through MiXCR, and only productive beta chains were kept. Rows with one shared CDR3 protein collapse into an entry with the most common genes and DNA. The sample table holds 250,000 to 350,000 distinct CDR3 sequences, of which less than 20% were seen once. Roughly 23% of the sample is held by the ten biggest clonotypes. Sequencing used PBMCs or a T cell subset sorted from them (not recorded which). Receptors originate from a man in his late teens or twenties who had mild COVID-19 (a few samples of this study predate the infection). The sample titles of this study are shuffled in the database, so cell type and time point are left out; the donor was told from shared clones.

The V and J genes are TRBV29-1 and TRBJ1-3; D may be TRBD1 (6 bases). CDR3 length: 12 residues. V was pared by 8 bases and J by 1 base, with 9 bases between. In germline, CDR1 is SQVTM, CDR2 ANQGSEA. The CDR3 coding sequence is TGCAGCTCCAGGGGTTCTGGAAACACCATATATTTT. Amino acid sequence: CSSRGSGNTIYF.

The chain joins TRBV7-2 to TRBJ2-4; 9 positions match TRBD1. Germline CDR1 SGHTA, CDR2 FQGNSA. V was clipped by 5 bases and J by 11 bases; unmatched bases: 10. The CDR3 spans 14 residues. The CDR3 spells CASSPFTGQGVQYF. The CDR3 coding sequence is TGTGCCAGCAGCCCCTTCACGGGACAGGGAGTTCAGTACTTC.

The chain uses TRBV2 and TRBJ1-6; D gene ambiguous. This CDR3 region has 11 residues. The V gene's germline CDR1 is SNHLY and CDR2 FYNNEI. Trimming pared 5 bases from V and 6 bases from J, leaving 2 bases between. The CDR3 loop is CASSCNSPLHF. CDR3 coding DNA: TGTGCCAGCAGTTGTAATTCACCCCTCCACTTT.

This clonotype was recorded many times. This chain uses TRBV7-2 with TRBJ2-3; no clear D gene. The CDR3 consists of 13 residues. Germline-derived CDR1 and CDR2 are SGHTA and FQGNSA. The germline V and J ends were trimmed by 5 bases and 4 bases, with 10 bases remaining between them. The CDR3 loop is CASSRSKADTQYF. DNA of the CDR3: TGTGCCAGCAGCCGAAGTAAGGCAGATACGCAGTATTTT.

J is TRBJ2-3 and V is TRBV5-1; D ambiguous. V lost 0 bases and J 2 bases, leaving 13 bases between the germline ends. The germline V gene encodes CDR1 SGHRS and CDR2 YFSETQ. The CDR3 is 16 amino acids. CDR3 bases: TGCGCCAGCAGCTTGGTAGTTTCGAGGTTCACAGATACGCAGTATTTT. Translation: CASSLVVSRFTDTQYF.

This clonotype was detected only a few times. The chain links TRBV11-2 to TRBJ2-7, with no clear D. This CDR3 has 13 amino acids. The V end lost 2 bases, the J end lost 4 bases, and 9 bases lay between the germline ends. Germline assignment: CDR1 SGHAT and CDR2 FQNNGV. CDR3 sequence: CASSLSTGYEQYF. The CDR3 bases are TGTGCCAGCAGCTTAAGTACCGGGTACGAGCAGTACTTC.

The rearrangement joins TRBV5-1 to TRBJ1-6; 9 bases are a match to TRBD1. CDR3 length equals 14 residues. Per the germline V gene, CDR1 is SGHRS and CDR2 is YFSETQ. Trimming cost V 3 bases and J 9 bases; bases outside gene matches: 4. The CDR3 sequence is CASSSGDRASPLHF. In nucleotides, the CDR3 is TGCGCCAGCAGCTCAGGGGACAGGGCTTCACCCCTCCACTTT.

In this sample, this clonotype turned up a few times. As DNA, the CDR3 is TGCAGTGTTCCGACAGGGGTGGACGGGGCCAACGTCCTGACTTTC. The encoded protein is CSVPTGVDGANVLTF. The chain joins TRBV20-1 to TRBJ2-6; 8 bases match TRBD1. Per the germline V gene, CDR1 is DFQATT and CDR2 is SNEGSKA (reference sequence). This CDR3 spans 15 amino acids. Trimming removed 7 bases from V and 4 bases from J; junction bases left unmatched: 9.

In its sample, this clonotype was seen a few times. The rearrangement uses TRBV20-1 and TRBJ1-2; 9 bases line up with TRBD1. Germline V gene data show CDR1 as DFQATT and CDR2 as SNEGSKA (reference sequence). V shed 6 bases, J shed 8 bases, and the junction held 7 bases outside the gene matches. This CDR3 has 12 residues. CDR3 bases: TGCAGTGCAGTACAGGGGGCCCAAGGCTACACCTTC. Its protein product is CSAVQGAQGYTF.

The CDR3 DNA reads TGTGCCAGCAGCCACATTTACAGGGGTGGGGCTTTCTTT. It encodes CASSHIYRGGAFF. The J gene is TRBJ1-1, the V gene TRBV7-2, with 7 bases lining up with TRBD1. V shed 5 bases, J shed 11 bases, and the junction held 11 bases outside the gene matches. The CDR3 consists of 13 residues. CDR1 is SGHTA, CDR2 FQGNSA, per germline.

This clonotype was seen a few times. The chain couples TRBV7-2 to TRBJ2-3; weak D call: TRBD1 (6 bases). The CDR3 sequence is 14 residues long. Germline-derived CDR1 and CDR2 are SGHTA and FQGNSA. V shed 5 bases and J shed 6 bases, with 15 bases lying between them. CDR3 protein: CASSLQGDGDTQYF. CDR3 nucleotide sequence: TGTGCCAGCAGCCTACAGGGAGATGGGGATACGCAGTATTTT.

This clonotype was observed a few times. The rearrangement joins TRBV12-3 or TRBV12-4 to TRBJ2-5; D not resolved. Trimming removed 5 bases at V and 8 bases at J, with 9 bases between. The CDR3 totals 11 residues. The CDR3 nucleotides read TGTGCCAGCAGTCTCACTACCACCCAGTACTTC. It codes for CASSLTTTQYF.

This clonotype appeared a few times. This chain connects TRBV2 to TRBJ1-5; D possibly corresponds to TRBD1 (5 bases). V lost 5 bases to trimming and J lost 7 bases, with 21 bases between them. The CDR3 totals 16 residues. Germline V gene lookup returns CDR1 SNHLY and CDR2 FYNNEI. In nucleotides, the CDR3 is TGTGCCAGCAGTCGGCCTACAGGAGTGGGTAACCAGCCCCAGCATTTT. It yields the protein CASSRPTGVGNQPQHF.

This clonotype was found a few times. This chain uses TRBV7-6 with TRBJ2-3; 8 bases match TRBD2. The ends lost 4 bases at V and 0 bases at J; junction bases unmatched: 9. Germline CDR1 is SGHVS and CDR2 is FNYEAQ. This CDR3 region has 17 residues. This chain's CDR3 is CASSSAAGGASTDTQYF. The DNA for the CDR3 is TGTGCCAGCAGCTCGGCCGCGGGGGGTGCTAGCACAGATACGCAGTATTTT.